This entry features one T cell receptor beta chain sequence. Flow cytometry had shown expanded CD8+CD57+ cells in the patients chosen for sequencing. These data originate in a study of CD8+CD57+ T cells in acquired aplastic anemia. As for the study in general: Sorting CD4+ and CD8+ cells gave DNA averaging about 3.3 ug.

Profiling that covered TCR beta VDJ and CDR3 relied on genomic DNA as its template. MiXCR, run by TCRdb on the reads, gives a single entry per CDR3 protein. The sample comprises 180,000 or so distinct CDR3 sequences, around half of which are singletons, and about 2% rests with the top ten. This clonotype was obtained from a human donor with aplastic anemia. The sequenced sample was sorted CD4+, CD8+, or CD8+CD57+ T cells (not recorded which) from PBMCs.

Here the CDR3 reads CASSSETSGGRFF. The CDR3 bases are TGTGCCAGCAGCTCTGAGACTAGCGGGGGGCGGTTCTTC. The chain employs TRBV7-6 and TRBJ2-1; TRBD2 aligns across 13 bases. Trimming took 4 bases from V and 15 from J; bases not matched to a gene: 6. The germline CDR1 and CDR2 sequences are SGHVS and FNYEAQ. This CDR3 is built from 13 residues.